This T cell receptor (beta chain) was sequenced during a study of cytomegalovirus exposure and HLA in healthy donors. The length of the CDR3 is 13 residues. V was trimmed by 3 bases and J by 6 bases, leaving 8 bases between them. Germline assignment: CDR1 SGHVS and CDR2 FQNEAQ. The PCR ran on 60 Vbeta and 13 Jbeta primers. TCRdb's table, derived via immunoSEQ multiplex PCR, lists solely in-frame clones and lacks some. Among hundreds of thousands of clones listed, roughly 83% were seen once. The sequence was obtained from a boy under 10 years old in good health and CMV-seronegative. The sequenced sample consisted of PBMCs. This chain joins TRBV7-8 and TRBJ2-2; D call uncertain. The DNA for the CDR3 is TGTGCCAGCAGCTTTATGAGCTCCGGGGAGCTGTTTTTT. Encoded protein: CASSFMSSGELFF.